This T cell receptor (beta chain) was obtained from a study of shared clonotypes between healthy human individuals. Regarding the study as a whole: Investigators collected only blood, and repertoires in tissues likely differ.

This table comes from immunoSEQ multiplex PCR, and its TCRdb copy is limited to in-frame clones, with some not included. The sample has 450,000 to 500,000 clones; roughly 85% are singletons. V lost 2 bases, J lost 0 bases, and 7 bases lay in between. CDR3 length: 14 amino acids. Germline V gene data show CDR1 as SGHTA and CDR2 as FQGNSA. With respect to this clone: Antigen unknown.

The study used 83 million or so PBMCs per unsorted sample for genomic DNA. The chain links TRBV7-2 to TRBJ2-5; no firm D call. This sequence was found in a woman in her thirties or forties in good health. Some clones in this sample may be carry-over from other donors' samples. Sequencing was performed on PBMCs. In DNA, the CDR3 is TGTGCCAGCAGCTTAATGGGCGACCAAGAGACCCAGTACTTC. It codes for CASSLMGDQETQYF.